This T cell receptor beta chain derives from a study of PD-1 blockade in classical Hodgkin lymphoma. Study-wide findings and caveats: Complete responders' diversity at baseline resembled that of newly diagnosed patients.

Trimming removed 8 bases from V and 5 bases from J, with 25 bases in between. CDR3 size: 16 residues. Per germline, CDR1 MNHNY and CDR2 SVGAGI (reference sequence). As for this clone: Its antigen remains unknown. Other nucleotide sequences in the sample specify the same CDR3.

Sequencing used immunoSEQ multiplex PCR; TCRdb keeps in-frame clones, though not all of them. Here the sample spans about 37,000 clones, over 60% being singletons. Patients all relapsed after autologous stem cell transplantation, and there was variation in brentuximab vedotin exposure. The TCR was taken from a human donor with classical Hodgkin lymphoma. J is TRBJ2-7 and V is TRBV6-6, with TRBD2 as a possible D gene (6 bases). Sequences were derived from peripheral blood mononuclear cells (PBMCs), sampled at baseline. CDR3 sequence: CASRLGTLPWGNEQYF. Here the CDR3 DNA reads TGTGCCAGCCGGTTGGGGACTCTTCCCTGGGGGAACGAGCAGTACTTC.